This T cell receptor beta chain was captured by sequencing in a study of T cells in Graves' hyperthyroidism and ophthalmopathy. Findings and limits, study-wide: Most expanded thyroid clonotypes above 0.001 recurred in blood.

Amplification of TCR beta CDR3 regions was performed using RNA transcripts as template. In the first-round RT-PCR of the TCR CDR3, the HTBI primer set was used. MiXCR, run by TCRdb on the multiplex PCR reads, gives a single entry per CDR3 protein. Of approximately 370,000 distinct CDR3 sequences in the sample, about 18% are singletons; the top ten hold 30% to 35%. Clinical symptoms, serum thyroxine and TRAb, thyroid ultrasound and orbital computed tomography were used for the diagnoses. Germline V gives CDR1 LNHDA, CDR2 SQIVND (reference sequence). This CDR3 is 14 amino acids long. The ends lost 5 bases at V and 7 bases at J; junction bases unmatched: 8. A few counts support this clonotype. What it binds is unknown.

Sequenced sample: blood. The receptor was derived from a woman aged 25 to 45 with Graves' hyperthyroidism that later progressed to Graves' ophthalmopathy. V is TRBV19 and J is TRBJ2-1; the match to TRBD1 covers 7 bases. The CDR3 DNA reads TGTGCCAGTAGTCCATTCGACAGGGTAAATGAGCAGTTCTTC. It yields the protein CASSPFDRVNEQFF.